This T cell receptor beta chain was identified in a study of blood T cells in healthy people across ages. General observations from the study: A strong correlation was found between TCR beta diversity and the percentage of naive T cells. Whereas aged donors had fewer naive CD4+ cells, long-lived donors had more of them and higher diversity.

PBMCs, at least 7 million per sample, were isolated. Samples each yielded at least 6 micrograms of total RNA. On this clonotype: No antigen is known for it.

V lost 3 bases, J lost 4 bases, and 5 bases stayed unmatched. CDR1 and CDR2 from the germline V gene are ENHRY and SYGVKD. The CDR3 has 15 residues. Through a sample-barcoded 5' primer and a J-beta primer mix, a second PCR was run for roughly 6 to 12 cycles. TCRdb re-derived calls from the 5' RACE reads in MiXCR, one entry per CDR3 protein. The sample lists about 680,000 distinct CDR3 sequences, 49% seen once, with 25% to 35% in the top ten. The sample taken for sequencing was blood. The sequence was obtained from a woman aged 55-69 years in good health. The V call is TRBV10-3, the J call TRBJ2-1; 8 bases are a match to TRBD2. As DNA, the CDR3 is TGTGCCATCAGTGACGACGGGAGGGGGTACAATGAGCAGTTCTTC. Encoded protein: CAISDDGRGYNEQFF.